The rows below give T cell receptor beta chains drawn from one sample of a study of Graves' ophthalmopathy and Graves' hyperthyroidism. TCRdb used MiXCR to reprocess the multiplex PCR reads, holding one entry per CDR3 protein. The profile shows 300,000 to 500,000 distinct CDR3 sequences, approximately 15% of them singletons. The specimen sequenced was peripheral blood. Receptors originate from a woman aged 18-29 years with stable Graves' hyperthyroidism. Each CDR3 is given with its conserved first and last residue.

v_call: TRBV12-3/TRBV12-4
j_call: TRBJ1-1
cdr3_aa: CASRPGTGPTEAFF

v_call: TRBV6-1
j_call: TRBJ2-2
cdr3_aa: CASRPQITGELFF

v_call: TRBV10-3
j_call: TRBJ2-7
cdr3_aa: CVISSGTSGNTYEQYF

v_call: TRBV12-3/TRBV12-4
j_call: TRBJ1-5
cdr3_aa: CASSLATGTGSNQPQHF

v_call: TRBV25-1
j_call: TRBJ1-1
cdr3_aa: CASREQGNTEACF

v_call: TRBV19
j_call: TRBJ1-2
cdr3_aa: CASKGLGSPTGGYTF

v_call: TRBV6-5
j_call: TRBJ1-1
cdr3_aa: CASSLGGQGTNTEAFF

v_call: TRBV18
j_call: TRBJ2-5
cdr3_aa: CASSPPRGQGVQETQYF

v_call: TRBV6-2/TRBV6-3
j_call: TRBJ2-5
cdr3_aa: CASSRPGAGGRQTQYF

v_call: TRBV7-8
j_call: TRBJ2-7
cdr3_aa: CASSLWEGMSEQYF

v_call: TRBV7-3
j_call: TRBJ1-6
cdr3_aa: CASSFGIRDSPLHF

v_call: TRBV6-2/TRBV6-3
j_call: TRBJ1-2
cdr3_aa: CASNGRDAGHRYGYTF

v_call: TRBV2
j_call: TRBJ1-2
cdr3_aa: CASSGIGSVNYGYTF

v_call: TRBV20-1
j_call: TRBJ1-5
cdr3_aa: CSARALDRGNQPQHF

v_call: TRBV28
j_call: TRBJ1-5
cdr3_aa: CASRPRQGGSNQPQHF

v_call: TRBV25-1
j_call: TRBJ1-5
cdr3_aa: CASSGGFSNQPQHF

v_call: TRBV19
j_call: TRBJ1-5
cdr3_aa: CASSIGQPQHF

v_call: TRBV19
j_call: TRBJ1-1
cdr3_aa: CASSIPPMNTEAFF

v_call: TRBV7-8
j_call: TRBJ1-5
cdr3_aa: CASSLRPGHRIGPQHF

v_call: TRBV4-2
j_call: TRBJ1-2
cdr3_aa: CASSHSARDQANYGYTF

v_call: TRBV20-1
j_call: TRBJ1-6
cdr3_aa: CSASDFSGYNSPLHF

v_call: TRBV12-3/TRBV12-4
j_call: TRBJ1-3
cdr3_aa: CASSLAPTNTIYF

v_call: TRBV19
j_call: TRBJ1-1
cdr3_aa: CASSIDPERDSLWNTEAFF

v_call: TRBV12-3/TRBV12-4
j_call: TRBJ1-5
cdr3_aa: CASRVDYQPQHF

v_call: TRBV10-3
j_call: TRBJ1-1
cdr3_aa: CAISESGAGGVGTEAFF

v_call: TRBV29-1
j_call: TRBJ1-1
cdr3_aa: CSVTTGLNTEAFF